The count of the clone carrying this TCR beta chain is one. The antigen is undetermined. The CDR3 length is 15 residues. Germline V gene data show CDR1 as SGHAT and CDR2 as FQNNGV. Trimming cost V 4 bases and J 2 bases; bases outside gene matches: 8. Primers: 60 Vbeta forward and 13 Jbeta reverse. The repertoire was sequenced with immunoSEQ multiplex PCR; TCRdb's copy has only in-frame clones and lacks some. This sample has fewer than 250,000 clones, with approximately 79% found just once. The data were taken from a study of cytomegalovirus exposure and HLA in healthy donors. Whole-study findings and limits: Earlier analysis yielded a pattern in which most TCR beta V segments were productive about 90% or about 30% of the time. A later analysis linked a missense variant in DCLRE1C to the trimming of TCR beta V and J genes.

The sequenced material came from PBMCs. This chain connects TRBV11-2 to TRBJ2-7, with 7 bases identical to TRBD1. The clonotype was recovered from a woman younger than 30 in good health and CMV-seronegative. The CDR3: CASSSPGQLTYEQYF. The CDR3 DNA reads TGTGCCAGCAGCTCCCCGGGACAGTTGACCTACGAGCAGTACTTC.